The subject of this entry is one T cell receptor beta chain. Authors' analysis steps: Nucleated cell number was recorded as an estimate derived from reference gene primer amplification. Sequencing was performed with immunoSEQ multiplex PCR; in TCRdb, only in-frame clones are kept and a portion is missing. D and trimming were read from the DNA, whereas the V and J calls and clone size are those reported in that table. This table has over 200,000 clones, 83% appearing once. V trimming: 3 bases; J trimming: 6 bases; junction bases outside the gene matches: 6. The CDR3 has 14 residues. Germline CDR1 is SGDLS and CDR2 is YYNGEE. The data were obtained in a study of blood T cell repertoires in COVID-19. Across the study: Specimens from acute and convalescent COVID-19 originated in the United States, Italy and Spain.

The origin of this receptor is a woman in her forties or fifties with acute or convalescent COVID-19. Specimen: peripheral blood. The gene calls are TRBV9 and TRBJ2-7; TRBD1 matches 10 bases. CDR3 bases: TGTGCCAGCAGCGCTTGGGACAGGGGAGGCGAGCAGTACTTC. This codes for CASSAWDRGGEQYF.